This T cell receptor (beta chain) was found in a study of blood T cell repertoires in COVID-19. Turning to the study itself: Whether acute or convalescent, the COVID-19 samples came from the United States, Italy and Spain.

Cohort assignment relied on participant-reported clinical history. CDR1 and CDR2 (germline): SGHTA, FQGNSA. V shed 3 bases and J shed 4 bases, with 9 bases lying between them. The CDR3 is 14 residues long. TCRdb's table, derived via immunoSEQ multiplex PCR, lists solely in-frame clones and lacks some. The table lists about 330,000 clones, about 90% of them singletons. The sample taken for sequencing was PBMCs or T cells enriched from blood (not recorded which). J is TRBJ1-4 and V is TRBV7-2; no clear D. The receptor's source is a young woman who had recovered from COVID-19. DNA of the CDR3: TGTGCCAGCAGCTTGCAGGCTGGTAATGAAAAACTGTTTTTT. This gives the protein CASSLQAGNEKLFF.